The 5 T cell receptor beta chains below come from one sample, sequenced in a study of cytomegalovirus exposure and HLA in healthy donors. Vbeta (60) and Jbeta (13) primers were used in the PCR. The table came from immunoSEQ multiplex PCR; TCRdb's copy has only in-frame clones and leaves some out. The table records 100,000 to 150,000 clones, approximately 78% of them present only once. The sequencing input was PBMCs. These receptors originate from a female donor in good health and CMV-seronegative.

The rearrangement uses TRBV9 and TRBJ2-5; no reliable D call. The J call is uncertain, as TRBJ2-7 better fits the DNA end. Germline loops: CDR1 SGDLS, CDR2 YYNGEE. This CDR3 is built from 12 residues. CDR3 nucleotide sequence: TGTGCCAGCGGCGGCACCTCCTACGAGCAGTACTTC. Its protein is CASGGTSYEQYF.

This clone was detected a few times. V is TRBV5-6 and J is TRBJ1-1; D is perhaps TRBD1 (6 bases). CDR1 SGHDT and CDR2 YYEEEE come from the germline V gene. The CDR3 runs to 15 residues. Trimming took off 4 bases at V and 1 base at J, with 14 bases between the two ends. The CDR3 bases are TGTGCCAGCAGCCACTTGGTGACAGGGAACACTGAAGCTTTCTTT. Protein product: CASSHLVTGNTEAFF.

The chain is built from TRBV28 and TRBJ2-5; 7 bases map to TRBD1. The CDR3 extends over 15 amino acids. Germline V gives CDR1 MDHEN, CDR2 SYDVKM. Germline trimming cut 5 bases from V and 5 bases from J; bases unmatched to any gene: 11. The CDR3 reads CASSHQKGAQETQYF. The CDR3 nucleotides are TGTGCCAGCAGTCACCAAAAGGGGGCGCAGGAGACCCAGTACTTC. The variable domain in full, with the rest retrieved from reference TRBV28 and TRBJ2-5, is DVKVTQSSRYLVKRTGEKVFLECVQDMDHENMFWYRQDPGLGLRLIYFSYDVKMKEKGDIPEGYSVSREKKERFSLILESASTNQTSMYLCASSHQKGAQETQYFGPGTRLLVL.

This clone has only a few counts. This chain uses TRBV7-2 with TRBJ2-7; TRBD1 matches at 8 bases. Germline V lookup: CDR1 SGHTA, CDR2 FQGNSA. J was trimmed by 3 bases and V by 5 bases; bases with no gene match: 6. The CDR3 totals 14 residues. In DNA, the CDR3 is TGTGCCAGCAGCCCGACAGGGGTCGGCTACGAGCAGTACTTC. As protein: CASSPTGVGYEQYF.

This chain connects TRBV4-1 to TRBJ2-3; TRBD1 matches 9 bases. Trimming took 2 bases from V and 4 from J; bases not matched to a gene: 7. The germline V gene encodes CDR1 MGHRA and CDR2 YSYEKL. This CDR3 is built from 16 residues. CDR3 nucleotides: TGCGCCAGCAGCCAAACCGGGACAGGGAGGTCAGATACGCAGTATTTT. It specifies CASSQTGTGRSDTQYF.